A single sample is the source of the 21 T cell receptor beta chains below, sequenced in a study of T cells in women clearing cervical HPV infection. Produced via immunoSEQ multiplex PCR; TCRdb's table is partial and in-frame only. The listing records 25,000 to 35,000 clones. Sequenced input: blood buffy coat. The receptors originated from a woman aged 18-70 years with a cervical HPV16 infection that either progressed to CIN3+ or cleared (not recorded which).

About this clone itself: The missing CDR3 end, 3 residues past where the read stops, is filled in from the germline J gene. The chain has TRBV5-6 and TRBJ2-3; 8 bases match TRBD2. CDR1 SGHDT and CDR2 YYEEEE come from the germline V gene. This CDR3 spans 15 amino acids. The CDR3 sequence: CASSISGGALQPQYF. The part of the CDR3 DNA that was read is TGTGCCAGCTCCATCTCCGGGGGGGCACTTCAGCCG. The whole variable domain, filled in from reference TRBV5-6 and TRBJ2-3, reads DAGVTQSPTHLIKTRGQQVTLRCSPKSGHDTVSWYQQALGQGPQFIFQYYEEEERQRGNFPDRFSGHQFPNYSSELNVNALLLGDSALYLCASSISGGALQPQYFGPGTRLTVL.

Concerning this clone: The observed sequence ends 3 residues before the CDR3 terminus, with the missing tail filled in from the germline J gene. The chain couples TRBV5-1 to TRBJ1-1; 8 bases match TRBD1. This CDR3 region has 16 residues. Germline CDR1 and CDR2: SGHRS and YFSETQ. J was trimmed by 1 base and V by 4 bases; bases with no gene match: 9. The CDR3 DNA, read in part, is TGCGCCAGCAGCCAAGGACAGGGATGGCGGAACACTGAA. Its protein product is CASSQGQGWRNTE. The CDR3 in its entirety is CASSQGQGWRNTEAFF.

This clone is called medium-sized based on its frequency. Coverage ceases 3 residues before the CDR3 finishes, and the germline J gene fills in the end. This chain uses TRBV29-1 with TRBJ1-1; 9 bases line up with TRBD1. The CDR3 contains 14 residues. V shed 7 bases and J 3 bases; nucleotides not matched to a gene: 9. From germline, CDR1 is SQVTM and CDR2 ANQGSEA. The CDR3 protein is CSASGTGKDTEAFF. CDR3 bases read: TGCAGCGCCTCCGGGACAGGGAAGGACACTGAA.

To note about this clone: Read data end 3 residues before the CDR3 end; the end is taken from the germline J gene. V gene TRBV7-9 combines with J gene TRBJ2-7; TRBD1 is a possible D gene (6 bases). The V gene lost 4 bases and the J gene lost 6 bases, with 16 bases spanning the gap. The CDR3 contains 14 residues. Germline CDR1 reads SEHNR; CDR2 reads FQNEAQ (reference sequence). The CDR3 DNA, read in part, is TGTGCCAGCAGCTCCATCGGGCAGGGGAGCGAG. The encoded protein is CASSSIGQGSE. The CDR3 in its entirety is CASSSIGQGSEQYF.

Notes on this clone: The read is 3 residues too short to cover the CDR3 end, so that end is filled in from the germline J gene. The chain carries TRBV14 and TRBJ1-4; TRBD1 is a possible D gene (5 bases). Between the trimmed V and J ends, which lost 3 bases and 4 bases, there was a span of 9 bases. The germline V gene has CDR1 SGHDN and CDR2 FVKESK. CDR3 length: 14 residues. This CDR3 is CASSHQGDNEKLFF. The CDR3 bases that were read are TGTGCCAGCAGCCACCAGGGCGATAATGAAAAA.

CDR3 loop: CASSEVREKLFF. CDR3 DNA (partial): TGTGCCAGCAGTGAAGTAAGGGAAAAA. The V and J genes are TRBV6-1 and TRBJ1-4; no reliable D call. Read coverage stops 3 residues before the CDR3 terminus; the germline J gene supplies the remainder. The germline V gene has CDR1 MNHNS and CDR2 SASEGT. This CDR3 is 12 amino acids long. Trimming took off 1 base at V and 8 bases at J, with 5 bases between the two ends.

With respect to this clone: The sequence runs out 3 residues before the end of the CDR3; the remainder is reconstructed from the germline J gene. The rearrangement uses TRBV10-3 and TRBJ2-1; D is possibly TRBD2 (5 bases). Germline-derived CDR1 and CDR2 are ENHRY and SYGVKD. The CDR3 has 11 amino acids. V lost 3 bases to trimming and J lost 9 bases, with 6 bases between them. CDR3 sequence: CAISDGVEQFF. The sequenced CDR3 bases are TGTGCCATCAGTGACGGGGTTGAG.

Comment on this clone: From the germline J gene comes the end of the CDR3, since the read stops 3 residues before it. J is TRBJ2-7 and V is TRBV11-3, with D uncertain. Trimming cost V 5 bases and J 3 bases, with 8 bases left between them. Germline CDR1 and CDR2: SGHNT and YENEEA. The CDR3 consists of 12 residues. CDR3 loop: CASSGPLYEQYF. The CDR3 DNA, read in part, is TGTGCCAGCAGCGGGCCCCTCTACGAG.

The CDR3 sequence is CAWSVRISGGDDYTF. CDR3 DNA (partial): TGTGCCTGGAGTGTACGAATATCAGGGGGCGACGAC. This chain uses TRBV30 with TRBJ1-2; 8 nucleotides line up with TRBD1. The read falls 3 residues short of the CDR3 end, and the missing part is taken from the germline J gene. Germline V gives CDR1 GTSNPN, CDR2 SVGIG (reference sequence). The CDR3 is 15 amino acids.

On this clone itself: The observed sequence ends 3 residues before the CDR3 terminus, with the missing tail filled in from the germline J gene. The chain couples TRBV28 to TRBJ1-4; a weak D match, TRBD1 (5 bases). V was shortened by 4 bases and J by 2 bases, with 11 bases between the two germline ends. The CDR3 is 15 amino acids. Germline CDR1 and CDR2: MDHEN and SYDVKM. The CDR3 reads CASSSPAGTNEKLFF. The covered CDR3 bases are TGTGCCAGCAGTTCTCCGGCAGGGACTAATGAAAAA.

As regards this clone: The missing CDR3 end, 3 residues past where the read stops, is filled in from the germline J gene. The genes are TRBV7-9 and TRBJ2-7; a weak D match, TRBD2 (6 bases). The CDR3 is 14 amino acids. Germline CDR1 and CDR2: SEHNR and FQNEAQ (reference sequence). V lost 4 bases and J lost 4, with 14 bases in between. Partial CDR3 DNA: TGTGCCAGCAGCTGGGCTATGCGGGAATACGAG. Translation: CASSWAMREYE. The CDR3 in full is CASSWAMREYEQYF.

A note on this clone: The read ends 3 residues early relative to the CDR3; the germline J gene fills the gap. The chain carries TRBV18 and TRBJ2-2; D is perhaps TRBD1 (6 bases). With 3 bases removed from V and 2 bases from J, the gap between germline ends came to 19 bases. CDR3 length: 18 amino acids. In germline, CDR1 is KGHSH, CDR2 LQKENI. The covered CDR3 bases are TGTGCCAGCTCACCCACGCGGCAGGCTGGGGGCAACACCGGGGAG. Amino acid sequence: CASSPTRQAGGNTGE. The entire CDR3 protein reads CASSPTRQAGGNTGELFF.

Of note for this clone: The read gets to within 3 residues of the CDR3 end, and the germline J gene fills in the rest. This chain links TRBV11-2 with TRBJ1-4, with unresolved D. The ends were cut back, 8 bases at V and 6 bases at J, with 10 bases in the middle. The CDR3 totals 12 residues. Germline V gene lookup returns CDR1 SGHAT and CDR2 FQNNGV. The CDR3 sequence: CASGKRDEKLFF. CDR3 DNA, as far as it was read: TGTGCCAGCGGTAAAAGGGATGAAAAA.

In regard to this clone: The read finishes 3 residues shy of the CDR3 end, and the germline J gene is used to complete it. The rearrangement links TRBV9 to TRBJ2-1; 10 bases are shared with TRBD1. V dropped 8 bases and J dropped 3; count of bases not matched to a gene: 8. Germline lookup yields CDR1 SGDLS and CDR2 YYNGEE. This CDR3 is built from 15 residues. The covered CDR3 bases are TGTGCCAGTTCGAGAGGACAGGGGGGCTACAATGAG. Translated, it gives CASSRGQGGYNE. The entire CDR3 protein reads CASSRGQGGYNEQFF.

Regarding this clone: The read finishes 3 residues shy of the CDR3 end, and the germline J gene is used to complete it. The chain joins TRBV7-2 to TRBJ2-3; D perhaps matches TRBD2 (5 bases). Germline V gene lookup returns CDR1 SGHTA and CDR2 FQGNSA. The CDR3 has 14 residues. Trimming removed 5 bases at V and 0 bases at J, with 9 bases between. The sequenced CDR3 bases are TGTGCCAGCAGCCCAGCGGCAAGCACAGATACG. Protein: CASSPAASTDT. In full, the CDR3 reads CASSPAASTDTQYF.

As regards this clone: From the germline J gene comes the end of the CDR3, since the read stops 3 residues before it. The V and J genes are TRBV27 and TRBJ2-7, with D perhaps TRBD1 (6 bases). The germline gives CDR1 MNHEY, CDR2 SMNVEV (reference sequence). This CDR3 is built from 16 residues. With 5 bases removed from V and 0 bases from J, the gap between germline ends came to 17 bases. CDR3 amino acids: CASSPSGHRTSYEQYF. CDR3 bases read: TGTGCCAGCAGTCCCTCGGGACACCGTACCTCCTACGAG.

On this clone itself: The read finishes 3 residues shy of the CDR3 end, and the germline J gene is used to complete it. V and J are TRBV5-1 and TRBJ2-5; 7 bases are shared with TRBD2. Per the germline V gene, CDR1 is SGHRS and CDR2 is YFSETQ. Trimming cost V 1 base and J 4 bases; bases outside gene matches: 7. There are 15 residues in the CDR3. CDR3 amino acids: CASSLNGGGPETQYF. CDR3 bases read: TGCGCCAGCAGCTTGAACGGGGGAGGGCCAGAGACC.

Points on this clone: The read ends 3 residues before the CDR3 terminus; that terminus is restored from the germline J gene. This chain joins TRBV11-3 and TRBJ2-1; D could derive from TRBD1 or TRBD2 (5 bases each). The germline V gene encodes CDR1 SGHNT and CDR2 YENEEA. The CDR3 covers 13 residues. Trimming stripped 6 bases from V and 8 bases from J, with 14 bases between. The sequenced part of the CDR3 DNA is TGTGCCAGCAGGGTATACGAGGGGTATGAG. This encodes CASRVYEGYE. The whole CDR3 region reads CASRVYEGYEQFF.

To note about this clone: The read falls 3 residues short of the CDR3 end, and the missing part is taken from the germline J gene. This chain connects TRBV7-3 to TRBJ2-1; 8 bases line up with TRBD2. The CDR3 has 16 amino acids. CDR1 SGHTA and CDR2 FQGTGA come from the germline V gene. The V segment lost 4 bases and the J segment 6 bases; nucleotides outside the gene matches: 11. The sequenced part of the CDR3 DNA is TGTGCCAGCAGCTCTCTTCCGGGACTAGAATTCAATGAG. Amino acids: CASSSLPGLEFNE. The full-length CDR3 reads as CASSSLPGLEFNEQFF.

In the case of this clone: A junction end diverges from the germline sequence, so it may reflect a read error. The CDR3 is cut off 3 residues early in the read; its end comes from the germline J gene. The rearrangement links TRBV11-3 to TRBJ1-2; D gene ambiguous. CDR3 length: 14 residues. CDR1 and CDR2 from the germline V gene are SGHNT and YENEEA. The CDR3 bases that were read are TGTGCCGGCAGCTTACGGGGTGGGGACTATGGC. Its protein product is CAGSLRGGDYG. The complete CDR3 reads CAGSLRGGDYGYTF.

The CDR3 bases that were read are TGTGCCAGCAGTGTCCTAGCGGCCACCGGGGAG. Protein product: CASSVLAATGE. The full CDR3 sequence reads CASSVLAATGELFF. The gene calls are TRBV6-4 and TRBJ2-2, with 7 bases identical to TRBD2. The observed sequence ends 3 residues before the CDR3 terminus, with the missing tail filled in from the germline J gene. The CDR3 has 14 amino acids. Trimming took 4 bases from V and 4 from J; bases not matched to a gene: 3. CDR1 and CDR2 (germline): MRHNA, SNTAGT.